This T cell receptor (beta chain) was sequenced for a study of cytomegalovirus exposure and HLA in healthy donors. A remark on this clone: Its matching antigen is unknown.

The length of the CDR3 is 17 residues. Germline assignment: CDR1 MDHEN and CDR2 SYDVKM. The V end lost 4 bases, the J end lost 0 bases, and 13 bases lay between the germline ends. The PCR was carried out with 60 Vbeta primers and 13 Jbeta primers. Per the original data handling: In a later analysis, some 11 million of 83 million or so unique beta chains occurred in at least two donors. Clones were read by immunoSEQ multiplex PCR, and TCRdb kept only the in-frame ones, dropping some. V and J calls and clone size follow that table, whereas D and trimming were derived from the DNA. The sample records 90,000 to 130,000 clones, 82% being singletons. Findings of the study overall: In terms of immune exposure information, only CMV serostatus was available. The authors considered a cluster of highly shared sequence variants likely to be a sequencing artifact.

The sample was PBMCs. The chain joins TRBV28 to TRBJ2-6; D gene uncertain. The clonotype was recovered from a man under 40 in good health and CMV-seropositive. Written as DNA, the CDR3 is TGTGCCAGCAGTTCCCGACTTTTTTACTCTGGGGCCAACGTCCTGACTTTC. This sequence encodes CASSSRLFYSGANVLTF.